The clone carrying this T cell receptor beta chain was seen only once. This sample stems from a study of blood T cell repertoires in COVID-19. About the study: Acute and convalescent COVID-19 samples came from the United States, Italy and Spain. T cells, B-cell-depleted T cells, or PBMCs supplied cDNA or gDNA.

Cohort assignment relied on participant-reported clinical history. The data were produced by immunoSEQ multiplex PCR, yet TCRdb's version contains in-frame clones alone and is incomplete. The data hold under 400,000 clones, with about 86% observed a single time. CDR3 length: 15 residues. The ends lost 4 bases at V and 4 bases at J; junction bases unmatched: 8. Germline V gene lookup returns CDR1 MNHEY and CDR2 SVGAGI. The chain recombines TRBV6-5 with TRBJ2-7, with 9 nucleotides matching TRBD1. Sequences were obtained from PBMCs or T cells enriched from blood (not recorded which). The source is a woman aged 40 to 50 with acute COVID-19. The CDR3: CASSSHRGQSYEQYF. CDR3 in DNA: TGTGCCAGCAGTTCTCACAGGGGGCAATCTTACGAGCAGTACTTC.